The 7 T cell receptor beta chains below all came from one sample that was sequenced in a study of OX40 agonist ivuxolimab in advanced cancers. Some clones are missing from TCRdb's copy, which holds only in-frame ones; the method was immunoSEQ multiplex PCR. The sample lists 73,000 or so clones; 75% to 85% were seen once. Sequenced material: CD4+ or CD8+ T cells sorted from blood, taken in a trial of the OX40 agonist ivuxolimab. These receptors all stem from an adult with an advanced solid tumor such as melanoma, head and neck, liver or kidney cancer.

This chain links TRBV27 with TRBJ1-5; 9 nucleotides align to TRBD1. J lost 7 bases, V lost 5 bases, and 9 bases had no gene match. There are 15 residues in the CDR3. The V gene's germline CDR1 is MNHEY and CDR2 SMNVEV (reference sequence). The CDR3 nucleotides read TGTGCCAGCAGTCCGGGGGACAGGGATTCCCAGCCCCAGCATTTT. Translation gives CASSPGDRDSQPQHF.

The CDR3 DNA reads TGTGCCAGCAGCCGAACAGGGGTGAAAGGCTACACCTTC. Residues: CASSRTGVKGYTF. The chain couples TRBV6-5 to TRBJ1-2, with TRBD1 identical over 7 bases. The germline CDR1 and CDR2 sequences are MNHEY and SVGAGI. The ends lost 6 bases at V and 8 bases at J; junction bases unmatched: 9. The CDR3 runs 13 residues.

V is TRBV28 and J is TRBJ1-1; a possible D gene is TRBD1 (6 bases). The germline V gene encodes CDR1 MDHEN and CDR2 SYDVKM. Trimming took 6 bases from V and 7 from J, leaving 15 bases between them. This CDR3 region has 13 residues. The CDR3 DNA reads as TGTGCCAGCAGCTACAGGGATTCGGGTGAAGCTTTCTTT. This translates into CASSYRDSGEAFF.

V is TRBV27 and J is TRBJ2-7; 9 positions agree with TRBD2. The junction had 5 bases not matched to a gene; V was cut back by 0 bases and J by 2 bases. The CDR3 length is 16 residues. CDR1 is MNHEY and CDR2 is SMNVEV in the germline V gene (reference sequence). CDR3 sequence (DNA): TGTGCCAGCAGTTTATCGGCTAGCGGGGTACCCTACGAGCAGTACTTC. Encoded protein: CASSLSASGVPYEQYF.

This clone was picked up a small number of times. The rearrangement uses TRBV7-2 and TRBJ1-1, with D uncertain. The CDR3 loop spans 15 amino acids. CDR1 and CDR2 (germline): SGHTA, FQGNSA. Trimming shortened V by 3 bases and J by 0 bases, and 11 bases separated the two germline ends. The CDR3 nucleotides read TGTGCCAGCAGCTTTCACAGAGCAATGAACACTGAAGCTTTCTTT. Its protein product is CASSFHRAMNTEAFF.

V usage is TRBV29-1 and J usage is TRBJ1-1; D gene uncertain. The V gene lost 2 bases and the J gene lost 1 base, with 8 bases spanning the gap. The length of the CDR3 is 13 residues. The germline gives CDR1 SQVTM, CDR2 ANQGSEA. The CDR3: CSVEKGTNTEAFF. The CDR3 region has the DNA TGCAGCGTTGAAAAGGGCACGAACACTGAAGCTTTCTTT.

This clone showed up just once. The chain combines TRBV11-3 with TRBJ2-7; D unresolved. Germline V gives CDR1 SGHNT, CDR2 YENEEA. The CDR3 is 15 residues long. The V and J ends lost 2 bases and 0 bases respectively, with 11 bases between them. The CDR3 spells CASSLSYGYSYEQYF. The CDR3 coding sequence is TGTGCCAGCAGCTTATCGTACGGATACTCCTACGAGCAGTACTTC.